The 15 T cell receptor beta chains below all came from one sample that was sequenced in a study of blood T cell repertoires in COVID-19. Here immunoSEQ multiplex PCR was the method, and the copy in TCRdb shows in-frame clones only, minus some. The table lists 150,000 or so clones, roughly 85% of them singletons. Material for sequencing was PBMCs or T cells enriched from blood (not recorded which). These receptors were taken from a woman aged 50 to 65 who had recovered from COVID-19.

In DNA form, the CDR3 reads TGTGCCAGCAGCGGTAGCTCCTACGAGCAGTACGTC. As protein: CASSGSSYEQYV. This chain connects TRBV2 to TRBJ2-7, with no clear D. CDR3 length equals 12 residues. Per germline, CDR1 SNHLY and CDR2 FYNNEI. V lost 6 bases, J lost 0 bases, and 6 bases lay in between.

This clone occurred a few times. The chain uses TRBV28 and TRBJ1-1; D is undetermined. The CDR3 loop spans 12 amino acids. From germline, CDR1 is MDHEN and CDR2 SYDVKM. The V end lost 6 bases, the J end lost 4 bases, and 9 bases lay between the germline ends. The CDR3 coding sequence is TGTGCCAGCAGGCAGCGGCCCACTGAAGCTTTCTTT. Residues: CASRQRPTEAFF.

The chain couples TRBV4-3 to TRBJ2-3; the D gene is possibly TRBD2 (5 bases). The germline gives CDR1 LGHNA, CDR2 YSLEER. This CDR3 spans 12 amino acids. V was clipped by 4 bases and J by 3 bases, with 5 bases between them. The DNA of the CDR3 is TGCGCCAGCAGCCCGGGAACAGATACGCAGTATTTT. Its translation: CASSPGTDTQYF.

J is TRBJ2-5 and V is TRBV2; D gene unclear. Germline V CDR1 and CDR2: SNHLY, FYNNEI. The V end was cut by 7 bases, the J end by 3 bases, with 6 bases between. This CDR3 has 11 residues. The CDR3 region has the DNA TGTGCCAGCACCTTCGAAGAGACCCAGTACTTC. Its translation: CASTFEETQYF.

The V gene is TRBV27, the J gene TRBJ2-2; D may be TRBD1 (5 bases). The CDR3 runs 15 residues. Germline loops: CDR1 MNHEY, CDR2 SMNVEV (reference sequence). V lost 3 bases to trimming and J lost 6 bases, with 14 bases between them. The CDR3 DNA sequence: TGTGCCAGCAGTTTGTGGCAGGGTAAGGCCGGGGAGCTGTTTTTT. The encoded protein is CASSLWQGKAGELFF.

This chain connects TRBV5-8 to TRBJ2-3, with 7 nucleotides matching TRBD2. The ends lost 5 bases at V and 1 base at J; junction bases unmatched: 1. Germline lookup yields CDR1 SGHTS and CDR2 YDEGEE. This CDR3 comprises 13 residues. The CDR3 DNA reads TGTGCCAGCAGGCTAGCGGGCACAGATACGCAGTATTTT. Its translation is CASRLAGTDTQYF. Full variable domain (remainder filled in from reference TRBV5-8 and TRBJ2-3): EAGVTQSPTHLIKTRGQQATLRCSPISGHTSVYWYQQALGLGLQFLLWYDEGEERNRGNFPPRFSGRQFPNYSSELNVNALELEDSALYLCASRLAGTDTQYFGPGTRLTVL.

The chain employs TRBV18 and TRBJ1-4; the match to TRBD1 covers 8 bases. This CDR3 is built from 13 residues. The ends lost 8 bases at V and 8 bases at J; junction bases unmatched: 7. Germline CDR1 reads KGHSH; CDR2 reads LQKENI. The DNA for the CDR3 is TGTGCCAGCCGAGCGACAGGGGAAGAAAAACTGTTTTTT. It translates to CASRATGEEKLFF.

V is TRBV7-9 and J is TRBJ2-7, with TRBD2 as a possible D gene (6 bases). Trimming removed 1 base at V and 6 bases at J, with 10 bases between. The CDR3 extends over 13 amino acids. CDR1 is SEHNR and CDR2 is FQNEAQ in the germline V gene (reference sequence). The DNA of the CDR3 is TGTGCCAGCAGCTTAGGGACTATCAGCGAGCAGTACGTC. Translated: CASSLGTISEQYV.

This chain links TRBV19 with TRBJ1-3; D call uncertain. CDR1 and CDR2 from the germline V gene are LNHDA and SQIVND (reference sequence). The CDR3 spans 14 residues. Trimming left V 3 bases short and J 2 bases short, with 8 bases between. The CDR3 loop is CASSILAAGNTIYF. The DNA of the CDR3 is TGTGCCAGTAGTATTTTGGCAGCTGGAAACACCATATATTTT.

This chain joins TRBV30 and TRBJ1-3; D ambiguous. Germline V gives CDR1 GTSNPN, CDR2 SVGIG (reference sequence). The CDR3 is 11 amino acids. The V end lost 5 bases, the J end lost 4 bases, and 6 bases lay between the germline ends. CDR3 loop: CAWAQGNTIYF. The CDR3 nucleotides are TGTGCCTGGGCCCAGGGAAACACCATATATTTT.

This chain links TRBV5-1 with TRBJ1-2; tentative D call: TRBD1 (5 bases). V was clipped by 0 bases and J by 8 bases, with 8 bases between them. The CDR3 is made up of 12 amino acids. Germline-derived CDR1 and CDR2 are SGHRS and YFSETQ. The CDR3 loop is CASSLAQGGYTF. CDR3 coding DNA: TGCGCCAGCAGCTTGGCCCAGGGCGGCTACACCTTC.

The rearrangement links TRBV9 to TRBJ1-2, with D tentatively TRBD1 (6 bases). This CDR3 contains 13 residues. Trimming removed 5 bases from V and 6 bases from J, with 14 bases in between. Germline V gives CDR1 SGDLS, CDR2 YYNGEE. The CDR3: CASRETGNDGYTF. The CDR3 DNA sequence: TGTGCCAGCAGGGAGACAGGAAACGATGGCTACACCTTC.

The CDR3 is CASAPSLWSGGFNTGELFF. CDR3 nucleotide sequence: TGTGCCAGCGCGCCTTCCCTTTGGTCAGGGGGCTTTAACACCGGGGAGCTGTTTTTT. This rearrangement joins TRBV18 to TRBJ2-2, with 8 bases fitting TRBD1. From germline, CDR1 is KGHSH and CDR2 LQKENI. V lost 8 bases to trimming and J lost 2 bases; unmatched junction nucleotides: 19. This CDR3 is built from 19 residues.

A few counts support this clone. The gene calls are TRBV11-2 and TRBJ1-1; unclear D gene. Germline values: CDR1 SGHAT, CDR2 FQNNGV. The CDR3 consists of 16 residues. Trimming shortened V by 4 bases and J by 4 bases, and 19 bases separated the two germline ends. The CDR3 DNA reads TGTGCCAGCAGCTCCCGGCCGGGGTTAGTAAGCACTGAAGCTTTCTTT. Its translation is CASSSRPGLVSTEAFF.

The chain carries TRBV21-1 and TRBJ2-5; the table's TRBD2 call for D was not verified on the DNA. TRBV21-1 is tagged as a pseudogene. This CDR3 is built from 18 residues. The CDR3 sequence: CASSKVASGRVCVETQYF. In DNA form, the CDR3 reads TGTGCCAGCAGCAAAGTAGCTAGCGGGAGGGTGTGCGTCGAGACCCAGTACTTC.